Described below is a single T cell receptor (beta chain) sequence and its context. The data derive from a study of technical replicates of blood from a handful of donors. After removal of 10 bases from V and 7 bases from J, the junction contained 9 bases not matched to a gene. The CDR3 is made up of 13 amino acids. The germline V gene encodes CDR1 SGHDN and CDR2 FVKESK. Measured with immunoSEQ multiplex PCR; TCRdb has only the in-frame clones, and not every one. The sample yields 60,000 to 85,000 clones, around 96% seen once. The sample was T cells isolated from PBMCs. This chain joins TRBV14 and TRBJ2-1, with 8 bases lining up with TRBD2. The TCR was taken from a human donor in good health. The CDR3 DNA follows: TGTGCCACGGCCAGCGGGAGAGTGAATGAGCAGTTCTTC. This encodes CATASGRVNEQFF.